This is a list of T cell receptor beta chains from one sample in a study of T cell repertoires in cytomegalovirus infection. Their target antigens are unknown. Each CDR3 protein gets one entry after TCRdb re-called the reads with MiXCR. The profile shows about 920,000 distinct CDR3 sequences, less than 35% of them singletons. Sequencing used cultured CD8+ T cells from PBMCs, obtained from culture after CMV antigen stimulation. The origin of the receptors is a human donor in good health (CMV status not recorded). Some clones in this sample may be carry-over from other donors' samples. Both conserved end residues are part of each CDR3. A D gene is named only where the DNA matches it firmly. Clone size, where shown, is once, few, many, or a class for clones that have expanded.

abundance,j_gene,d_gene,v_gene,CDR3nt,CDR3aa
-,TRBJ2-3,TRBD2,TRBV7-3,TGTGCCAGCGGTAGCGGGGGTGCCGATACGCAGTATTTT,CASGSGGADTQYF
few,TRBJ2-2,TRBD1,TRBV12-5,TGTGCTAGTGACCTTAGAACTGGGACAGGGGGTTACACCGGGGAGCTGTTTTTT,CASDLRTGTGGYTGELFF
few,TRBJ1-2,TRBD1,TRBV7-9,TGTGCCAGCAGCTCCAGCCCCTTTGGACAGGGTCAGGGCTACACCTTC,CASSSSPFGQGQGYTF
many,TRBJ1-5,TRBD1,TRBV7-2,TGTGCCAGCAGCGCCCGGGACAGGGGAAGCAATCAGCCCCAGCATTTT,CASSARDRGSNQPQHF
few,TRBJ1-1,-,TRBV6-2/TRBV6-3,TGTGCCAGCAACCAGGGATATGAAGCTTTCTTT,CASNQGYEAFF
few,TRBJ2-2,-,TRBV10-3,TGTGCCGCCGAGGGGACTTCTGCCACCGGGGAGCTGTTTTTT,CAAEGTSATGELFF
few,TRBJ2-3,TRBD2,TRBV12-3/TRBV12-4,TGTGCCAGCAGCTATCCGGGACTAGCGACAGATACGCAGTATTTT,CASSYPGLATDTQYF
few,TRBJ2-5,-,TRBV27,TGTGCCAGCAGTTTATGGCGGGGCGAGTACCAAGAGACCCAGTACTTC,CASSLWRGEYQETQYF
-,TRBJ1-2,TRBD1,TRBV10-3,TGTGCCATCAGTGATAGGGGGACAGAACCAAACTATGGCTACACCTTC,CAISDRGTEPNYGYTF
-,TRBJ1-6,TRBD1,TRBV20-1,TGCAGTGCTTCCCCAGGGGGCTCCTATAATTCACCCCTCCACTTT,CSASPGGSYNSPLHF
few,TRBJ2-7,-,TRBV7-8,TGTGCCAGCAGCCTCCGGACAGATGCCTACGAGCAGTACTTC,CASSLRTDAYEQYF
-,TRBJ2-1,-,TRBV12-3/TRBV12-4,TGTGCCAGCAGTTTCCGACCCGCGGGCACCGAGCAGTTCTTC,CASSFRPAGTEQFF
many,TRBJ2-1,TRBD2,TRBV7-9,TGTGCCAGCAGCTCCACCGGGACTAGCGGGGTCAAGGAGCAGTTCTTC,CASSSTGTSGVKEQFF
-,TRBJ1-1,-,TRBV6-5,TGTGCCAGCAGTTCCGACAGGCCTACCGGCTACACTGAAGCTTTCTTT,CASSSDRPTGYTEAFF
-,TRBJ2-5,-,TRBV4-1,TGCGCCAGCAGCCTAGCTGACGATGCAGAGACCCAGTACTTC,CASSLADDAETQYF
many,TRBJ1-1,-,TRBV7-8,TGTGCCAGCAGCCCGACTGACAGGATGAACACTGAAGCTTTCTTT,CASSPTDRMNTEAFF
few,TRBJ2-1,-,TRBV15,TGTGCCACCAGCAGAGATCAGGGAGATGAGCAGTTCTTC,CATSRDQGDEQFF
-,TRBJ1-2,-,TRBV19,TGTGTCGGAGGAGGGCTTAACTATGGCTACACCTTC,CVGGGLNYGYTF
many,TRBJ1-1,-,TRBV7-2,TGTGCCAGCAGCTTAGATCACAGGTACACTGAAGCTTTCTTT,CASSLDHRYTEAFF
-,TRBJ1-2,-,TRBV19,TGTGCCAGTAGGCCTAGAACTAACTATGGCTACACCTTC,CASRPRTNYGYTF
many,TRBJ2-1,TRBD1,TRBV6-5,TGTGCCAGCAGTTACACCGGACAGGGGGCCTACAATGAGCAGTTCTTC,CASSYTGQGAYNEQFF
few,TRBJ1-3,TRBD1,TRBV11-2,TGTGCCAGCAGCCCTCCGGGACAGGGTCCTGGAAACACCATATATTTT,CASSPPGQGPGNTIYF
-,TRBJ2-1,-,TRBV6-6,TGTGCCATCCCGGGGGCGGGAGATGAGCAGTTCTTC,CAIPGAGDEQFF
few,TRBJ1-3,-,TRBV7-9,TGTGCCAGCAGACAAGGATTCTCTGGAAACACCATATATTTT,CASRQGFSGNTIYF
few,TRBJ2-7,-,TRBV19,TGTGCCAGTAGTATAGGGGCAGGACCCTCCTACGAGCAGTACTTC,CASSIGAGPSYEQYF
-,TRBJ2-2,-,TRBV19,TGTGCCTCCGAACCACAGGCCCTCGCCCCCGGGGAGCTGTTTTTT,CASEPQALAPGELFF
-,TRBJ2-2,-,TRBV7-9,TGTGCCAGCAGCTTAGGCGGGGCCATGAACACCGGGGAGCTGTTTTTT,CASSLGGAMNTGELFF
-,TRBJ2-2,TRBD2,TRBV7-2,TGTGCCAGCAGCTTATTGCTTAGCGGGGAGAACCCCGGGGAGCTGTTTTTT,CASSLLLSGENPGELFF
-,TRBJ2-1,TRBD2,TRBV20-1,TGCAGTGTCCGGTTATCTAGCGGGGACCCTAATGAGCAGTTCTTC,CSVRLSSGDPNEQFF
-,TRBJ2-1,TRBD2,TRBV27,TGTGCCAGCAGTTTATCGGCGGGGGGCGCCTACAATGAGCAGTTCTTC,CASSLSAGGAYNEQFF
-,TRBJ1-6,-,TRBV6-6,TGTGCCAGCAGTTACTCGAAGAAAGTGGTCGGTTCACCCCTCCACTTT,CASSYSKKVVGSPLHF